These 9 T cell receptor beta chains came from one sample sequenced in a study of blood T cell repertoires in COVID-19. The data were produced by immunoSEQ multiplex PCR, yet TCRdb's version contains in-frame clones alone and is incomplete. This sample has about 330,000 clones; 80% to 90% occur once, and the top ten carry approximately 5%. The sequencing input was PBMCs or T cells enriched from blood (not recorded which). Every receptor here comes from a woman aged 25 to 45 who had recovered from COVID-19.

This sequence joins TRBV10-3 and TRBJ2-7; TRBD2 might be the D (6 bases). CDR1 is ENHRY, CDR2 SYGVKD, per germline. The CDR3 runs to 12 residues. V was trimmed by 5 bases and J by 3 bases, leaving 8 bases between them. CDR3 sequence reads: CAISPGVYEQYF. CDR3 nucleotides: TGTGCCATCAGTCCGGGGGTCTACGAGCAGTACTTC.

This chain links TRBV6-5 with TRBJ2-7, with a weak D call TRBD1 (6 bases). CDR1 and CDR2 (germline): MNHEY, SVGAGI. The V and J ends lost 7 bases and 2 bases respectively, with 12 bases between them. The CDR3 is 13 amino acids. The chain's CDR3 is CASTTGPAYEQYF. As DNA, the CDR3 is TGTGCCAGCACGACAGGCCCAGCCTACGAGCAGTACTTC.

The chain is built from TRBV9 and TRBJ2-2, with 8 bases that match TRBD1. Germline V CDR1 and CDR2: SGDLS, YYNGEE. V trimming: 0 bases; J trimming: 3 bases; junction bases outside the gene matches: 4. The CDR3 runs 16 residues. CDR3 sequence reads: CASSVVPGGYTGELFF. DNA of the CDR3: TGTGCCAGCAGCGTAGTACCAGGGGGCTACACCGGGGAGCTGTTTTTT.

The chain employs TRBV19 and TRBJ1-1; D may be TRBD1 (6 bases). Germline-derived CDR1 and CDR2 are LNHDA and SQIVND (reference sequence). Trimming took off 2 bases at V and 6 bases at J, with 16 bases between the two ends. CDR3 length equals 15 residues. CDR3 nucleotide sequence: TGTGCCAGTAGTATATCGGGCAGGGGTATCGCTGAAGCTTTCTTT. This sequence encodes CASSISGRGIAEAFF.

V and J are TRBV28 and TRBJ2-5; D possibly corresponds to TRBD1 (5 bases). Germline V gene data show CDR1 as MDHEN and CDR2 as SYDVKM. The CDR3 runs 15 residues. V dropped 0 bases and J dropped 5 bases, with 13 bases sitting between them. The CDR3 loop is CASSLWSGGAETQYF. The CDR3 DNA follows: TGTGCCAGCAGTTTATGGTCGGGTGGGGCGGAGACCCAGTACTTC.

V gene TRBV5-1 combines with J gene TRBJ1-4, with a weak D call TRBD1 (5 bases). Germline CDR1 and CDR2: SGHRS and YFSETQ. CDR3 length: 15 residues. V was cut by 3 bases and J by 6 bases, with 15 bases left in between. The CDR3 reads CASSYQGEKYEKLFF. The CDR3 coding sequence is TGCGCCAGCAGCTACCAGGGTGAGAAATATGAAAAACTGTTTTTT.

The chain carries TRBV5-1 and TRBJ2-1; D gene unclear. This CDR3 comprises 13 residues. Between the trimmed V and J ends, which lost 0 bases and 10 bases, there was a span of 11 bases. Germline V gene sequence: CDR1 SGHRS, CDR2 YFSETQ. The CDR3 here is CASSLAVELEQFF. As DNA, the CDR3 is TGCGCCAGCAGCTTGGCCGTGGAGTTGGAGCAGTTCTTC.

The rearrangement joins TRBV2 to TRBJ1-5; 8 bases are shared with TRBD1. The CDR3 is 17 residues long. Per the germline V gene, CDR1 is SNHLY and CDR2 is FYNNEI. V trimming: 6 bases; J trimming: 2 bases; junction bases outside the gene matches: 12. CDR3 region: CASSGTLGQGRNQPQHF. In DNA form, the CDR3 reads TGTGCCAGCAGCGGGACATTAGGACAGGGTCGCAATCAGCCCCAGCATTTT.

V usage is TRBV5-6 and J usage is TRBJ1-2; D call uncertain. Trimming pared 4 bases from V and 4 bases from J, leaving 17 bases between. CDR3 size: 15 residues. In germline, CDR1 is SGHDT, CDR2 YYEEEE. CDR3 region: CASSLLDSRTYGYTF. In DNA form, the CDR3 reads TGTGCCAGCAGCCTCTTAGACTCCAGAACCTATGGCTACACCTTC.